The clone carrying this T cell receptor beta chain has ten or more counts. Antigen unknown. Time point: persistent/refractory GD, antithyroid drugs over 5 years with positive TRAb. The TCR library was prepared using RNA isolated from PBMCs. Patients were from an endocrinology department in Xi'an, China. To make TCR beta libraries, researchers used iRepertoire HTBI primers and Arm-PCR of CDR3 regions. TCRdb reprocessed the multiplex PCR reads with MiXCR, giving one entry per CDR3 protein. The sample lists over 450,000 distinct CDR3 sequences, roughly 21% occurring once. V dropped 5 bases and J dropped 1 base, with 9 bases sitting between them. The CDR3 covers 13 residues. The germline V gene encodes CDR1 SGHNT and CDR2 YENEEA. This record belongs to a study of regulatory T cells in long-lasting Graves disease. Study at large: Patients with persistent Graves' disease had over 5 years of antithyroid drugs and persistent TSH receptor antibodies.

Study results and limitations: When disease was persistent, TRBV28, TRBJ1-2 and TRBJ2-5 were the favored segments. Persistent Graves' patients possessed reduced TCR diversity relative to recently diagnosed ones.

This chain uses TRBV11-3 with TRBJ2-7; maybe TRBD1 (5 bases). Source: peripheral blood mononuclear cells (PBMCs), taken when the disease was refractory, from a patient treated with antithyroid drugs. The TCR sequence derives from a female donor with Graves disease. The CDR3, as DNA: TGTGCCAGCAGCGCCGACAGATCCTACGAGCAGTACTTC. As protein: CASSADRSYEQYF.